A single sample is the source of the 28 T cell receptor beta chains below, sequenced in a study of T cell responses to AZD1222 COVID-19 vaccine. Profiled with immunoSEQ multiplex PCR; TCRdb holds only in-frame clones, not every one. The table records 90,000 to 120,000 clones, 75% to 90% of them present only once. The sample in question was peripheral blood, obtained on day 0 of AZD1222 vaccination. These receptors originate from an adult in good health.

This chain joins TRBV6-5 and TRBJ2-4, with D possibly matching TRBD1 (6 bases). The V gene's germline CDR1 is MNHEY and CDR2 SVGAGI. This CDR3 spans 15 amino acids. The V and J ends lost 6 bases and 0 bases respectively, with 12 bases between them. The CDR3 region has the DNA TGTGCCAGCAGCGCAGGGGTGGGAGCCAAAAACATTCAGTACTTC. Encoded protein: CASSAGVGAKNIQYF.

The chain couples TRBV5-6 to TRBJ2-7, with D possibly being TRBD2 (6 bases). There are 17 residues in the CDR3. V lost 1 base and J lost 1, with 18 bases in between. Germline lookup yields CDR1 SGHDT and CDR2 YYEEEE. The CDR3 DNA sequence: TGTGCCAGCAGCTTGCTTCTTGTGGAGGGGATATCCTACGAGCAGTACTTC. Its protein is CASSLLLVEGISYEQYF.

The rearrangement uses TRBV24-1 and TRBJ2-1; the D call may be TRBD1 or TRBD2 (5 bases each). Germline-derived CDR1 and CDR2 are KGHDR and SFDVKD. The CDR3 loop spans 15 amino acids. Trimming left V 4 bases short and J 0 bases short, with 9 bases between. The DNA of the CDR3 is TGTGCCACCAGTGACCCAGGGAGCTCCTACAATGAGCAGTTCTTC. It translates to CATSDPGSSYNEQFF.

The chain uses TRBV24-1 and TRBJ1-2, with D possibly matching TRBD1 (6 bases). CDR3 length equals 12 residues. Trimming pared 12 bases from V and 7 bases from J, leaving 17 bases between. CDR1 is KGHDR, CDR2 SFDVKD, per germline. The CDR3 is CARRRGRGGYTF. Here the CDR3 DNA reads TGTGCCCGTCGTAGGGGGAGAGGTGGCTACACCTTC.

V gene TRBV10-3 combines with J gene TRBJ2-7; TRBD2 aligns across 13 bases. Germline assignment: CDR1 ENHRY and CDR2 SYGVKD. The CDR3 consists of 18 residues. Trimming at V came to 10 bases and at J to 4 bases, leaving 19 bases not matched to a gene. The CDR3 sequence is CATIDGTSGTGWGYEQYF. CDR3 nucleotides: TGTGCCACCATTGACGGGACTAGCGGGACAGGTTGGGGGTACGAGCAGTACTTC.

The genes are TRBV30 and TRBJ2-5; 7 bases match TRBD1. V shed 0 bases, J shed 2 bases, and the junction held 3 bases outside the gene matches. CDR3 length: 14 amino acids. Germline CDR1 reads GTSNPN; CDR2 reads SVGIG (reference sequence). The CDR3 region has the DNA TGTGCCTGGAGTGTTCGGACAGGACAAGAGACCCAGTACTTC. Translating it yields CAWSVRTGQETQYF.

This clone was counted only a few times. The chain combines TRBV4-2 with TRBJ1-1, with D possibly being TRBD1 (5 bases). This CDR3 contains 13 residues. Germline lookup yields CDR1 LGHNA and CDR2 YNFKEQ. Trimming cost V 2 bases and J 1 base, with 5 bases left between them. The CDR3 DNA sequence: TGTGCCAGCAGCCAAACAGGGAACACTGAAGCTTTCTTT. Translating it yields CASSQTGNTEAFF.

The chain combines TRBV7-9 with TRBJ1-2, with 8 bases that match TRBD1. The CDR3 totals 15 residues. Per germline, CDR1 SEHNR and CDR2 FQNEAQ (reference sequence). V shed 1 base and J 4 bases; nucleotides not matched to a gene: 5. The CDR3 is CASSLVGDRPYGYTF. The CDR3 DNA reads TGTGCCAGCAGCTTAGTGGGGGACAGGCCCTATGGCTACACCTTC. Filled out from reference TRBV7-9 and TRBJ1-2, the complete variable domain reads DTGVSQNPRHKITKRGQNVTFRCDPISEHNRLYWYRQTLGQGPEFLTYFQNEAQLEKSRLLSDRFSAERPKGSFSTLEIQRTEQGDSAMYLCASSLVGDRPYGYTFGSGTRLTVV.

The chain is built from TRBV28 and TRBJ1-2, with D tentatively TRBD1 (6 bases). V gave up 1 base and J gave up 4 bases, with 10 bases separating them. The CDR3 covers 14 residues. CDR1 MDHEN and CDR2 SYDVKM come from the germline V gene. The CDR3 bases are TGTGCCAGCAGTTTATCGACAGGAACCTATGGCTACACCTTC. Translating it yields CASSLSTGTYGYTF.

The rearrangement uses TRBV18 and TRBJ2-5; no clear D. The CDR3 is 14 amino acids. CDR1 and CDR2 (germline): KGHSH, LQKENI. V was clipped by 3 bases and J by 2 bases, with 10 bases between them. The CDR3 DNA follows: TGTGCCAGCTCACCTTTAAAATCTCAAGAGACCCAGTACTTC. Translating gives CASSPLKSQETQYF.

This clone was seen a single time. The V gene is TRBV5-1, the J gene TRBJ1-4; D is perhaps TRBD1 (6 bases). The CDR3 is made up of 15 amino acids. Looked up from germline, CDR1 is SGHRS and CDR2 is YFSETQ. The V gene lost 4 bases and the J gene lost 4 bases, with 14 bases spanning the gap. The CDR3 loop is CASSMGHLNNEKLFF. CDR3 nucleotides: TGCGCCAGCAGCATGGGACACCTGAATAATGAAAAACTGTTTTTT.

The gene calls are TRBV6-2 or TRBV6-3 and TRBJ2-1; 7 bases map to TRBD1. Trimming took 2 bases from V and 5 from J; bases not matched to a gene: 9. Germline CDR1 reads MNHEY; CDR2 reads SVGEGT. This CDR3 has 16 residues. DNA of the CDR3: TGTGCCAGCAGTTACCGCATTCGGGACAGTAACAATGAGCAGTTCTTC. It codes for CASSYRIRDSNNEQFF.

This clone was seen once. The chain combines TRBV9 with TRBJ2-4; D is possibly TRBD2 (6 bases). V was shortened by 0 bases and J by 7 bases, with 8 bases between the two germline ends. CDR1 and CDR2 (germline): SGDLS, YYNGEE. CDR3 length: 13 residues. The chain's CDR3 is CASSVVEGNIQYF. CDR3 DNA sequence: TGTGCCAGCAGCGTAGTGGAGGGGAACATTCAGTACTTC.

CDR3 DNA sequence: TGTGCCAGCAGCTTGGACCTAGGGGGTTATCAGCCCCAGCATTTT. This sequence encodes CASSLDLGGYQPQHF. The gene calls are TRBV5-8 and TRBJ1-5, with D possibly matching TRBD1 (6 bases). This CDR3 contains 15 residues. V lost 0 bases, J lost 5 bases, and 12 bases lay in between. CDR1 and CDR2 (germline): SGHTS, YDEGEE.

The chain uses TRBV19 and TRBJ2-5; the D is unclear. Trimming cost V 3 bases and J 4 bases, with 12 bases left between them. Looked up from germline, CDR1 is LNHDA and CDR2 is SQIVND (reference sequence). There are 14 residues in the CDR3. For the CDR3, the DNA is TGTGCCAGTAGTATTTCCAACACTCCAGAGACCCAGTACTTC. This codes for CASSISNTPETQYF. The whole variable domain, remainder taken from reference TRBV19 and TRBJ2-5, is DGGITQSPKYLFRKEGQNVTLSCEQNLNHDAMYWYRQDPGQGLRLIYYSQIVNDFQKGDIAEGYSVSREKKESFPLTVTSAQKNPTAFYLCASSISNTPETQYFGPGTRLLVL.

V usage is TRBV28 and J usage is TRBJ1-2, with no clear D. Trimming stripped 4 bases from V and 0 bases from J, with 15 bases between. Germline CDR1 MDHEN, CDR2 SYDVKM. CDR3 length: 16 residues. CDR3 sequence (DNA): TGTGCCAGCAGTTCCGGACCCGGACGGCCTAACTATGGCTACACCTTC. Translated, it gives CASSSGPGRPNYGYTF.

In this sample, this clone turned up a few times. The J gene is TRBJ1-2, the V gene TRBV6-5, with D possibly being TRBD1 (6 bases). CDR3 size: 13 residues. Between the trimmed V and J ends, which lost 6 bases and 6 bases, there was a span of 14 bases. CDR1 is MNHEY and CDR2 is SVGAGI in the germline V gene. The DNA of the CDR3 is TGTGCCAGCAGCCGGAACAGGGTTGATGGCTACACCTTC. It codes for CASSRNRVDGYTF.

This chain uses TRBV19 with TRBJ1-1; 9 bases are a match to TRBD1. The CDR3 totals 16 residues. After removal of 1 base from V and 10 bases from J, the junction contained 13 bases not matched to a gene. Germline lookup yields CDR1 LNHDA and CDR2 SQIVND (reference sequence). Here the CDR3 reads CASSIAQWRTGGSAFF. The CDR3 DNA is TGTGCCAGTAGTATAGCCCAATGGAGAACAGGGGGCTCAGCTTTCTTT.

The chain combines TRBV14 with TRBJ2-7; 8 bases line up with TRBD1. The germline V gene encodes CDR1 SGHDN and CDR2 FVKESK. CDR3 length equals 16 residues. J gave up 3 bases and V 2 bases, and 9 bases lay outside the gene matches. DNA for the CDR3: TGTGCCAGCAGCCAATCTCAATACAGGGGGAGCTACGAGCAGTACTTC. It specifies CASSQSQYRGSYEQYF. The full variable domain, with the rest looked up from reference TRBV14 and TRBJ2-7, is EAGVTQFPSHSVIEKGQTVTLRCDPISGHDNLYWYRRVMGKEIKFLLHFVKESKQDESGMPNNRFLAERTGGTYSTLKVQPAELEDSGVYFCASSQSQYRGSYEQYFGPGTRLTVT.

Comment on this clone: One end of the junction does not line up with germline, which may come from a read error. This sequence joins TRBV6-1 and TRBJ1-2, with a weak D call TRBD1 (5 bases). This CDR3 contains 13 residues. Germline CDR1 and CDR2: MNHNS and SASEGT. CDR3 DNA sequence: TGTGCCAGCAGTGAAGTGGACACGCCGGTCCTCTCCTTC. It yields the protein CASSEVDTPVLSF.

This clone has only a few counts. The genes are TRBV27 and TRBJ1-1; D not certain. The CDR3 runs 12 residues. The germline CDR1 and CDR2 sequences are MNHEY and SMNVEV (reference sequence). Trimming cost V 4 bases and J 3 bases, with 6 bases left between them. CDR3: CASSYRDTEAFF. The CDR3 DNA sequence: TGTGCCAGCAGTTACCGGGACACTGAAGCTTTCTTT.

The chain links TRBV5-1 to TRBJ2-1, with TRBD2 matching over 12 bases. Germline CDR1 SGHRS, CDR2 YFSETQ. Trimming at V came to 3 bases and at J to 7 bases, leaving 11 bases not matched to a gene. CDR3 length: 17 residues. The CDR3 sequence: CASSSVSGLAGLNEQFF. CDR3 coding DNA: TGCGCCAGCAGCTCTGTATCGGGACTAGCGGGTTTAAATGAGCAGTTCTTC.

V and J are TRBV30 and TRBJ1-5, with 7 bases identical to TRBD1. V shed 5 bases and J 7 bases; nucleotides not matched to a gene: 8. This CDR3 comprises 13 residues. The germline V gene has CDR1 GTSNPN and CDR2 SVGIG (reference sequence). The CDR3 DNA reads TGTGCCTGGGAAGTATCAGGGGGACAGCCCCAGCATTTT. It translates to CAWEVSGGQPQHF.

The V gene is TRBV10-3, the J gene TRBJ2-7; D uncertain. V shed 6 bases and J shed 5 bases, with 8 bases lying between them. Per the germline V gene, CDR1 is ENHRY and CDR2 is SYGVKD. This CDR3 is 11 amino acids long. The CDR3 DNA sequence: TGTGCCATCAGCAACTTCGACGAGCAGTACTTC. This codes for CAISNFDEQYF.

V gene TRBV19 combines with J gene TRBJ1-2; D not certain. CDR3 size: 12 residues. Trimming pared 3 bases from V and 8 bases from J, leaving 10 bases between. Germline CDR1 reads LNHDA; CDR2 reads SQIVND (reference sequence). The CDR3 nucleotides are TGTGCCAGTAGTATGACCGCAGGAGGCTACACCTTC. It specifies CASSMTAGGYTF.

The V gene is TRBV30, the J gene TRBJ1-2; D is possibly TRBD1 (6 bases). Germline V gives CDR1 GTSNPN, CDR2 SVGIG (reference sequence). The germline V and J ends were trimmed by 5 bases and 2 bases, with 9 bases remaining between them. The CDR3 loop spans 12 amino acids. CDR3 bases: TGTGCCTGGCGAGGGGGGAACTATGGCTACACCTTC. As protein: CAWRGGNYGYTF.

The CDR3 spells CASSLERDRLFYGYTF. In nucleotides, the CDR3 is TGTGCCAGCAGCCTAGAACGGGACAGACTTTTTTATGGCTACACCTTC. The V gene is TRBV21-1, the J gene TRBJ1-2; the D call in the table, TRBD1, was not verified against the DNA. TRBV21-1 is a documented pseudogene. This CDR3 has 16 amino acids.

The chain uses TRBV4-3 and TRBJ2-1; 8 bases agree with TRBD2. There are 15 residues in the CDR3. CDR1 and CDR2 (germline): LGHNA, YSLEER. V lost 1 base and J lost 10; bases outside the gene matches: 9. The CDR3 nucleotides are TGCGCCAGCAGCCAAGGACGGGGGGGCCGTTTCGAGCAGTTCTTC. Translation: CASSQGRGGRFEQFF.